This TCR beta chain originates from a study of blood T cell repertoires in COVID-19. Background on the study: Acute-phase and convalescent COVID-19 samples originated in the United States, Italy and Spain. The cDNA or gDNA used as material had been derived from T cells, B-cell-depleted T cells, or PBMCs.

Germline loops: CDR1 SGHAT, CDR2 FQDESV (reference sequence). V shed 3 bases and J shed 6 bases, with 9 bases lying between them. The CDR3 has 13 residues. In Seattle, patients joined the study during active infection and were tracked longitudinally. Methods used by the authors: Reference gene primers were amplified, and this amplification served to estimate nucleated cell counts. Only in-frame clones appear in the TCRdb table, and some are missing; sequencing was by immunoSEQ multiplex PCR. The V and J calls and the clone size are those of that table, but D and trimming were determined from the DNA. This table holds hundreds of thousands of clones, about 90% found once.

Sequences were obtained from peripheral blood. The TCR originated in a woman aged 55-70 years with COVID-19, enrolled during active disease. The genes are TRBV11-1 and TRBJ2-1; D may be TRBD2 (6 bases). For the CDR3, the DNA is TGTGCCAGCAGCTTGGGGACTGGCAATGAGCAGTTCTTC. Translating it yields CASSLGTGNEQFF.